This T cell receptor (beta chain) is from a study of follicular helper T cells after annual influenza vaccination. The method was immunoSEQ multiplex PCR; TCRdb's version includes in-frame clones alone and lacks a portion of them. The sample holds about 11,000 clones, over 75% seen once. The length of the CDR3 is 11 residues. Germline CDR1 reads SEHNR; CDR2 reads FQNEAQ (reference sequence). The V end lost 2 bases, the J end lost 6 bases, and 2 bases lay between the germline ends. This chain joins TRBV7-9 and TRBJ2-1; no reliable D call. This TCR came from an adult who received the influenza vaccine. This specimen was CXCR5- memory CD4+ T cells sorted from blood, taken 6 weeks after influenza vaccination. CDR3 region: CASSLFNEQFF. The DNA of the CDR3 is TGTGCCAGCAGCTTATTCAATGAGCAGTTCTTC.